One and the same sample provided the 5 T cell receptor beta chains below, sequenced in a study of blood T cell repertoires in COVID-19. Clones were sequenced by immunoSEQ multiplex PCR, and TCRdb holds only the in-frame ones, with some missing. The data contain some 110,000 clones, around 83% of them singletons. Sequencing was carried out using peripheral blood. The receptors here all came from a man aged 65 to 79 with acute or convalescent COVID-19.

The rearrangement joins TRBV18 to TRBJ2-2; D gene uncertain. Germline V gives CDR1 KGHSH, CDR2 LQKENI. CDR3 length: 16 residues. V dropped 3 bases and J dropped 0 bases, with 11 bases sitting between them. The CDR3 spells CASSPFRATNTGELFF. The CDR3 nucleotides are TGTGCCAGCTCACCTTTCCGAGCGACGAACACCGGGGAGCTGTTTTTT.

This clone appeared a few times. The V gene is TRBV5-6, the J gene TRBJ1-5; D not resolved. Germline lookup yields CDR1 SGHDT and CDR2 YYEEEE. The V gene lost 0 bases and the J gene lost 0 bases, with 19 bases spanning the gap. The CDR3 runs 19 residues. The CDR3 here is CASSLEPISNRYSNQPQHF. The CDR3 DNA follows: TGTGCCAGCAGCTTGGAACCAATCTCCAATCGGTATAGCAATCAGCCCCAGCATTTT.

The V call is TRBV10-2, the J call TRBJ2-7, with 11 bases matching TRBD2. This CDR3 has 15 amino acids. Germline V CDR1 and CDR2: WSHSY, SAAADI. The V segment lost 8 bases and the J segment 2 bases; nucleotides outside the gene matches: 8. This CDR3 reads CASSLTSGGPYEQYF. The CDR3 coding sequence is TGCGCCAGCTCCCTTACTAGCGGGGGACCCTACGAGCAGTACTTC.

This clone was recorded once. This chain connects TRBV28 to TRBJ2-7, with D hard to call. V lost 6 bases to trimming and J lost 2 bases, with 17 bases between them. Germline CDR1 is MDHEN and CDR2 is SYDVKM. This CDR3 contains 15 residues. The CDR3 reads CASSSTIPRPYEQYF. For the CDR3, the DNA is TGTGCCAGCAGCTCCACTATCCCCAGACCCTACGAGCAGTACTTC. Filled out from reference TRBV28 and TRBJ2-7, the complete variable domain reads DVKVTQSSRYLVKRTGEKVFLECVQDMDHENMFWYRQDPGLGLRLIYFSYDVKMKEKGDIPEGYSVSREKKERFSLILESASTNQTSMYLCASSSTIPRPYEQYFGPGTRLTVT.

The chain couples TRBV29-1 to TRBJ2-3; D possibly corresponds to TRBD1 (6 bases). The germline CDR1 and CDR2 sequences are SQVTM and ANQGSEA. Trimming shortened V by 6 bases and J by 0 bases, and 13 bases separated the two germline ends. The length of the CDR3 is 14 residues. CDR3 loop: CSVTGQTSTDTQYF. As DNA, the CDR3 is TGCAGCGTGACCGGACAGACTAGCACAGATACGCAGTATTTT.